This is a list of T cell receptor beta chains from one sample in a study of blood T cell repertoires in COVID-19. The method was immunoSEQ multiplex PCR; TCRdb's version includes in-frame clones alone and lacks a portion of them. The sample records roughly 120,000 clones, around 91% being singletons. Material: peripheral blood. The receptors originated from a man between 70 and 80 years old with active or convalescent COVID-19. The CDR3 runs from the conserved cysteine through the conserved F or W. D genes are given only for firm matches. Size values are once, few and many counts, or a class for expanded clones, and some rows have none.

d_gene	v_gene	j_gene	abundance	CDR3nt	CDR3aa
NA	TRBV7-9	TRBJ1-4	NA	TGTGCCAGCTGCGGTTACCAGGGGTCCGGTGAAAAACTGTTTTTT	CASCGYQGSGEKLFF
TRBD2	TRBV28	TRBJ2-7	NA	TGTGCCAGCACCCCCCCCGGGGCGGGAGCTTACGAGCAGTACTTC	CASTPPGAGAYEQYF
NA	TRBV28	TRBJ2-7	NA	TGTGCCAGCAGTTTTGGGCAAGCCTACGAGCAGTACTTC	CASSFGQAYEQYF
NA	TRBV9	TRBJ2-1	NA	TGTGCCAGCAGCGTAGAGTCCAGAGAGCAGTTCTTC	CASSVESREQFF
TRBD1	TRBV18	TRBJ1-2	few	TGTGCCAGCTCACCCCGGGACAGTGAAGGCTACACCTTC	CASSPRDSEGYTF
TRBD1	TRBV3-1/TRBV3-2	TRBJ2-7	NA	TGTGCCAGCAGACCCCGGACAGGACGAATCCACGAGCAGTACTTC	CASRPRTGRIHEQYF
NA	TRBV5-6	TRBJ1-2	NA	TGTGCCAGCAGCTTGGGACAGAACTATGGCTACACCTTC	CASSLGQNYGYTF
TRBD2	TRBV25-1	TRBJ2-1	NA	TGTGCCAGCAGTGACCTGGGGGGGAGCTCCTACAATGAGCAGTTCTTC	CASSDLGGSSYNEQFF
TRBD2	TRBV6-2/TRBV6-3	TRBJ2-5	NA	TGTGCCAGCAGTTACGCGGCTAGCGGGAGCGGACAGACCCAGTACTTC	CASSYAASGSGQTQYF
TRBD2	TRBV9	TRBJ2-5	NA	TGTGCCAGCAGCGTAGAGGGACTAGCGGTTAAAGAGACCCAGTACTTC	CASSVEGLAVKETQYF
TRBD2	TRBV11-2	TRBJ2-3	NA	TGTGCCAGCAGCTTAGAGTGGGCTAGCGGGAGGACAGATACGCAGTATTTT	CASSLEWASGRTDTQYF
NA	TRBV27	TRBJ2-7	NA	TGTGCCAGCAGTTTGCTCGGGGGTACCTACGAGCAGTACTTC	CASSLLGGTYEQYF
TRBD2	TRBV7-9	TRBJ2-1	NA	TGTGCCAGCAGCTTAAGATCTCTAGCGGCTTCCTACAATGAGCAGTTCTTC	CASSLRSLAASYNEQFF
TRBD2	TRBV4-2	TRBJ2-1	once	TGTGCCAGCAGTCGGAAGCGGGAGTTAGCAATGAATGAGCAGTTCTTC	CASSRKRELAMNEQFF
NA	TRBV5-5	TRBJ2-1	NA	TGTGCCAGCAGCTTGGGGGCTCAGGGTCGGAATGAGCAGTTCTTC	CASSLGAQGRNEQFF
TRBD1	TRBV15	TRBJ2-3	NA	TGTGCCACCAGCAGGGGACAGTCACTCACAGATACGCAGTATTTT	CATSRGQSLTDTQYF
TRBD2	TRBV29-1	TRBJ2-3	NA	TGCAGCGTTGTGAAGGCGGGAGGCCTAGGGACAGATACGCAGTATTTT	CSVVKAGGLGTDTQYF
TRBD1	TRBV6-5	TRBJ1-1	NA	TGTGCCAGCAGGCCAGGGGGCGCGGACACTGAAGCTTTCTTT	CASRPGGADTEAFF
TRBD2	TRBV5-1	TRBJ2-2	NA	TGCGCCAGCAGCTTGGCTGAAAGCGGGAGGGAGCTGTTTTTT	CASSLAESGRELFF
NA	TRBV5-1	TRBJ1-1	NA	TGCGCCAGCAGCTCAGGACAGATGAACACTGAAGCTTTCTTT	CASSSGQMNTEAFF
NA	TRBV7-9	TRBJ1-6	NA	TGTGCCAGCAGCTTAACGTCTGGGCAGGGTCATTCACCCCTCCACTTT	CASSLTSGQGHSPLHF
NA	TRBV6-1	TRBJ1-1	NA	TGTGCCAGCAGTGAGGTACCGGGGGGCCTTGGGGCTTTCTTT	CASSEVPGGLGAFF
TRBD2	TRBV24-1	TRBJ2-1	once	TGTGCCACCAGTGATTTCGTAGCGGGAGCCTACAATGAGCAGTTCTTC	CATSDFVAGAYNEQFF
TRBD1	TRBV5-1	TRBJ1-2	NA	TGCGCCAGCAGGTCCGGGACAGGTCCGTCCGTAGCTAACTATGGCTACACCTTC	CASRSGTGPSVANYGYTF
TRBD2	TRBV7-8	TRBJ2-7	few	TGTGCCAGCAGCTCGACTAGCGGGGGATCCTACGAGCAGTACTTC	CASSSTSGGSYEQYF
NA	TRBV7-3	TRBJ2-1	once	TGTGCCAGCAGCTTAATAGGGAGCTCCTACAATGAGCAGTTCTTC	CASSLIGSSYNEQFF
TRBD1	TRBV5-1	TRBJ1-5	NA	TGCGCCAGCAGCTTGGAGGGGACAGGGAATCAGCCCCAGCATTTT	CASSLEGTGNQPQHF
TRBD1	TRBV18	TRBJ2-1	NA	TGTGCCAGCTCACGGTCCCGGGACAGGGGAGATGAGCAGTTCTTC	CASSRSRDRGDEQFF
TRBD2	TRBV4-1	TRBJ2-1	NA	TGCGCCAGCAGCCAAGTGTCTAGCGGGAGGTTCAATGAGCAGTTCTTC	CASSQVSSGRFNEQFF
NA	TRBV19	TRBJ2-3	NA	TGTGCCAGTAGTCCCCGCGGTAGCGCCTACACAGATACGCAGTATTTT	CASSPRGSAYTDTQYF
NA	TRBV18	TRBJ2-3	NA	TGTGCCAGCTGCCCCGACTCCGCCGCCAGCACAGATACGCAGTATTTT	CASCPDSAASTDTQYF
TRBD2	TRBV10-3	TRBJ2-1	NA	TGTGCCATCAGTGAGCGGACTAGCGGGAGCAATGAGCAGTTCTTC	CAISERTSGSNEQFF
NA	TRBV7-2	TRBJ1-2	NA	TGTGCCGGTTCCCGAGGCCACTATGGCTACACCTTC	CAGSRGHYGYTF
NA	TRBV12-3/TRBV12-4	TRBJ1-2	NA	TGTGCCAGCACTCTGAGGGGGAACTATGGCTACACCTTC	CASTLRGNYGYTF
TRBD2	TRBV27	TRBJ2-3	NA	TGTGCCAGCGCGGAAAGGACTAGCGGGTCAGATACGCAGTATTTT	CASAERTSGSDTQYF
NA	TRBV28	TRBJ2-6	NA	TGTGCCAGCGGAACCCCGGGTGCCGGGGCCAACGTCCTGACTTTC	CASGTPGAGANVLTF
NA	TRBV1	TRBJ2-1	NA	TGCACCAGCAGCCAAGTAATTAGACTCTCCTACAATGAGCAGTTCTTC	CTSSQVIRLSYNEQFF
TRBD1	TRBV15	TRBJ2-7	once	TGTGCCACCAGCAAAGTCAAGGGGACAGGGCTCTACGAGCAGTACTTC	CATSKVKGTGLYEQYF
TRBD1	TRBV5-4	TRBJ2-7	NA	TGTGCCAGCAGCTTCGAACAGGGGCCCTACGAGCAGTACTTC	CASSFEQGPYEQYF
NA	TRBV18	TRBJ2-5	NA	TGTGCCAGCTCACCATTGTTATCTAAACAAGAGACCCAGTACTTC	CASSPLLSKQETQYF
NA	TRBV9	TRBJ2-1	NA	TGTGCCAGCAGCGTAGGGCGGGCCTACAATGAGCAGTTCTTC	CASSVGRAYNEQFF
NA	TRBV11-2	TRBJ2-3	NA	TGTGCCAGCAGCTTAGTGACATTCACAGATACGCAGTATTTT	CASSLVTFTDTQYF
TRBD1	TRBV30	TRBJ1-1	NA	TGTGCCCATGGACAGGGGACTGAAGCTTTCTTT	CAHGQGTEAFF
NA	TRBV28	TRBJ1-5	NA	TGTGCCAGCCCGATCACACGAGGGAAAACCAATCAGCCCCAGCATTTT	CASPITRGKTNQPQHF
TRBD2	TRBV18	TRBJ2-1	NA	TGTGCCAGCTCACCCATGGTAGCGGGAGAGAGTGAGCAGTTCTTC	CASSPMVAGESEQFF
TRBD2	TRBV6-1	TRBJ2-5	NA	TGTGCCAGCAGTGAGACTAGCGGGAGCGAATCTCAAGAGACCCAGTACTTC	CASSETSGSESQETQYF
NA	TRBV20-1	TRBJ1-2	NA	TGCAGTGCTAGTTCTCCAGGGGCGCCCTATGGCTACACCTTC	CSASSPGAPYGYTF
NA	TRBV19	TRBJ2-7	NA	TGTGCCAGTAGTTTAACAGGGTTCTCCTACGAGCAGTACTTC	CASSLTGFSYEQYF
TRBD1	TRBV6-5	TRBJ1-5	NA	TGTGCCAGCAGAGGTAGTAAGGGGGCAGGACAGCCCCAGCATTTT	CASRGSKGAGQPQHF
NA	TRBV27	TRBJ1-5	NA	TGTGCCAGCAGTTTTTCGGGGAATCAGCCCCAGCATTTT	CASSFSGNQPQHF
NA	TRBV2	TRBJ1-6	NA	TGTGCCAGCATCGGGGAGCAGGCCGCCGGTTCACCCCTCCACTTT	CASIGEQAAGSPLHF
TRBD1	TRBV5-5	TRBJ2-7	NA	TGTGCCAGCAGCTGGGGGACAGGCCAAAACTACGAGCAGTACTTC	CASSWGTGQNYEQYF